The T cell receptor (beta chain) described here comes from a study of shared clonotypes between healthy human individuals. Clones were read by immunoSEQ multiplex PCR, and TCRdb kept only the in-frame ones, dropping some. The data contain over 95,000 clones, about 71% of them seen just once; the ten biggest clones take up about a quarter. Germline trimming cut 4 bases from V and 9 bases from J; bases unmatched to any gene: 3. This CDR3 region has 14 residues. The germline V gene has CDR1 SGHRS and CDR2 YFSETQ. Specimen: memory CD8+ T cells sorted from blood. Subset denoted: CD45RO+ cells pooled with CCR7-negative TemRA cells. The chain uses TRBV5-1 and TRBJ2-1, with 14 bases identical to TRBD2. The clonotype originates from a woman aged 25 to 39 in good health. The CDR3 loop reads CASSGTSGSGEQFF. Here the CDR3 DNA reads TGCGCCAGCAGCGGGACTAGCGGGAGTGGTGAGCAGTTCTTC. The entire variable domain, with the rest obtained from reference TRBV5-1 and TRBJ2-1, is as follows: KAGVTQTPRYLIKTRGQQVTLSCSPISGHRSVSWYQQTPGQGLQFLFEYFSETQRNKGNFPGRFSGRQFSNSRSEMNVSTLELGDSALYLCASSGTSGSGEQFFGPGTRLTVL.